This T cell receptor beta chain was identified during a study of response to subunit inactivated influenza vaccine. TCRdb independently ran MiXCR on the RT-PCR reads; one entry per CDR3 protein. Of 560,000 or so distinct CDR3 sequences in the sample, 7.5% to 8.5% were seen once. Findings and caveats of the study: The authors put forward the suggestion that each seasonal influenza vaccination may bring in only a limited number of new T cells.

In this sample, this clonotype turned up a few times. Its antigen is currently unknown. Germline CDR1 is SGDLS and CDR2 is YYNGEE. This CDR3 is 14 amino acids long. V lost 4 bases, J lost 2 bases, and 12 bases lay in between. The input for sequencing was PBMCs from blood, taken less than 30 months after vaccination. The origin of this receptor is a man between 50 and 70 years old who received an inactivated influenza vaccine. V is TRBV9 and J is TRBJ2-5; D gene uncertain. This CDR3 is CASSPDGRQETQYF. The DNA for the CDR3 is TGTGCCAGCAGCCCCGACGGTAGACAAGAGACCCAGTACTTC.